Detailed here is one TCR beta chain. Its recognized antigen is unknown. Base qualities are not at hand, and no much larger clone is one base apart. This sample was taken from a study of blood T cell repertoires in COVID-19 (dated by TCRdb to the early 2020s). Regarding the study in general: Collaborator samples came from the United States, Italy and Spain and covered acute and convalescent phases of COVID-19. Subjects who had been exposed to COVID-19, were actively infected with it, or had recovered from it provided the deeply sampled blood TCRbeta repertoires that made up the dataset. A freely available public database, intended as a resource for researchers studying the immune response to SARS-CoV-2, is where the repertoires were released. HLA class I and class II types, where available, came from metadata supplied by the sample provider rather than from assay-based typing. Sample metadata almost always included a de-identified subject ID, COVID-19 status, age in years and sex. The material from the prospective study consisted of cDNA or gDNA derived from T cells, B-cell-depleted T cells, or PBMCs. Samples were obtained from the ongoing ImmuneRACE study (first 160 participants) and from 950 to 1,500 subjects provided by 6 global collaborators. What the authors observed across the whole study: How much clinical and demographic metadata was included differed by source and by participant, and the metadata was provided uncurated.

The immunoSEQ Assay, a bias-controlled multiplex PCR, was used to amplify TCRbeta CDR3 regions from genomic DNA. Under the source paper's analysis protocol: The number of nucleated cells in each sample was estimated from the amplification of reference gene primers within the assay. To quantify the absolute abundance of each unique TCRbeta CDR3 rearrangement, sequence reads were collapsed and filtered. Productive Simpson clonality was computed per sample as the square root of Simpson's diversity index over productive rearrangements. The table comes from immuneACCESS by way of TCRdb, which keeps in-frame sequences with V and J called. Part of the clones is missing from these tables; in studies checked, under half for an unresolved V gene and the rest for unknown reasons. V and J calls plus clone size are reproduced from that table; the DNA served to infer D and trimming. The sample records 180,000 or so clones, over 70% of which are singletons. Together, the top ten hold 8% to 13% of the sample.

In the prospective study, participants were 18 to 89 years old, resided in under 30 geographic areas of the United States, and were enrolled through a virtual design. To assign participants to cohorts, the prospective study relied on clinical history that participants themselves reported in a screening survey and a study questionnaire. Recovered participants in ImmuneRACE Cohort 3 were defined as having two consecutive negative NP/OP PCR tests, clearance from a healthcare professional, or resolution of symptoms. In the prospective study, whole blood, serum and a nasopharyngeal or oropharyngeal swab were collected from each participant by mobile phlebotomists. Participants in the prospective study had the option to provide additional blood draws and questionnaires over a roughly 2-month period. Before DNA extraction, blood samples from the prospective study were shipped at room temperature or frozen.

Counted from cysteine to phenylalanine, this CDR3 has 15 amino acids. Only the CDR3 DNA is retained, 45 bases long and in frame from the first base. Here V drops 4 bases and J drops 9 bases, and the junction holds 9 bases not matched to any gene. The germline V gene (reference sequence) specifies LGHDT as CDR1 and YNNKEL as CDR2. Sequencing was done on a sample of PBMCs or T cells enriched from blood (not recorded which). The sequence is built from TRBV3-1 (or the pseudogene TRBV3-2) and TRBJ2-1, with 10 bases aligning to TRBD2. The receptor's source is a man between 50 and 59 years old who had recovered from COVID-19. The CDR3 region has the sequence CASSRGAGGQLEQFF. The nucleotide sequence is given as TGTGCCAGCAGCCGCGGAGCGGGGGGGCAGCTTGAGCAGTTCTTC.